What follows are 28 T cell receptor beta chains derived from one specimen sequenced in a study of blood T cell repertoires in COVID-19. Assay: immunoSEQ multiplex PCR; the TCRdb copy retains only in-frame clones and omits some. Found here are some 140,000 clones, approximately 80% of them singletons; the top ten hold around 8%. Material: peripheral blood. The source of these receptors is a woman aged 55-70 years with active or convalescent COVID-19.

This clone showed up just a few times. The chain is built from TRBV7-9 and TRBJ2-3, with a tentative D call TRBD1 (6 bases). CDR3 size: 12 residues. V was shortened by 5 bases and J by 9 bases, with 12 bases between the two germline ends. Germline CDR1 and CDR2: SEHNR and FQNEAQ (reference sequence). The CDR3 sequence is CASSPTGWTQYF. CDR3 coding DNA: TGTGCCAGCAGCCCCACAGGGTGGACGCAGTATTTT.

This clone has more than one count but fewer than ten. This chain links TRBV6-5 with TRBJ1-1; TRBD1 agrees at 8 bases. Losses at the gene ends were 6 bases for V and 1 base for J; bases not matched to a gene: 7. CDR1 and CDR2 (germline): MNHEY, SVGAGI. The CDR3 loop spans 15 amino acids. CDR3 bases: TGTGCCAGCAGGAATGGACAGGGACAGAACACTGAAGCTTTCTTT. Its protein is CASRNGQGQNTEAFF.

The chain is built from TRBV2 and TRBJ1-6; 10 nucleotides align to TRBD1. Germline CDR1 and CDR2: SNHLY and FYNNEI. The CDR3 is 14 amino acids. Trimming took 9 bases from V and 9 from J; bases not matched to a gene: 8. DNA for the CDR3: TGTGCCAGAAAAGGACAGGGGGAACCTTCACCCCTCCACTTT. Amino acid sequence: CARKGQGEPSPLHF.

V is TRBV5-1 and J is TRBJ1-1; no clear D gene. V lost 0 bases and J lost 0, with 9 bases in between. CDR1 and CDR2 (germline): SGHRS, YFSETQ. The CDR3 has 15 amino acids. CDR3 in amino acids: CASSLGTRMNTEAFF. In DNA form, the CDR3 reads TGCGCCAGCAGCTTGGGTACGAGAATGAACACTGAAGCTTTCTTT.

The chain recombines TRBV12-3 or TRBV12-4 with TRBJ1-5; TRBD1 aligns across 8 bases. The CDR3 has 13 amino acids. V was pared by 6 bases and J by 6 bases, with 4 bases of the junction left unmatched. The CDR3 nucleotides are TGTGCCAGCAGCTGGACAGGGAGTCAGCCCCAGCATTTT. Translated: CASSWTGSQPQHF.

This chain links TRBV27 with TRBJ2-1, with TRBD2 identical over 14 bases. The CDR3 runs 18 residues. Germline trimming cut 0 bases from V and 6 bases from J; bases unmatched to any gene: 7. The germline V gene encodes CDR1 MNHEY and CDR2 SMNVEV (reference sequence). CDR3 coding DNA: TGTGCCAGCAGTTTATCCCGACTAGCGGGGGGGCCTCGCAATGAGCAGTTCTTC. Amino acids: CASSLSRLAGGPRNEQFF.

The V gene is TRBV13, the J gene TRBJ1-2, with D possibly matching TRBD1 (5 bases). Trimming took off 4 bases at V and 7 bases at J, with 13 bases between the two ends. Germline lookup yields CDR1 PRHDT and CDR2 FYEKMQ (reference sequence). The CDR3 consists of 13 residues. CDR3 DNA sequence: TGTGCCAGCAGCTCGGGACTTAGCACTGGCTACACCTTC. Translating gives CASSSGLSTGYTF.

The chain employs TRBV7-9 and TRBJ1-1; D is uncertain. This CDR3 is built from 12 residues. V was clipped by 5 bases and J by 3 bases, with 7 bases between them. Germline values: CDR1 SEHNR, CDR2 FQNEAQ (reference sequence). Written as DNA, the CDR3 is TGTGCCAGCAGCCAAGCGGACACTGAAGCTTTCTTT. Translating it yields CASSQADTEAFF.

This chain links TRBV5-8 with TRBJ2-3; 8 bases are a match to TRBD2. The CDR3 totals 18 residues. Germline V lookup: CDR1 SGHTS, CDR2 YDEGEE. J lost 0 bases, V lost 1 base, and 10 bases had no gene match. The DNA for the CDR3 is TGTGCCAGCAGCTTGCTGGCGGGGGGCGGAATTAGCACAGATACGCAGTATTTT. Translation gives CASSLLAGGGISTDTQYF.

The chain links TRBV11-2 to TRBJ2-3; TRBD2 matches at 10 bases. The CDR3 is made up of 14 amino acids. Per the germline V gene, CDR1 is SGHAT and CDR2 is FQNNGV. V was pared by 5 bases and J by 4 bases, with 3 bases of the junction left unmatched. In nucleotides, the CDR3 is TGTGCCAGCAGCCTAGCGGGAGATGCAGATACGCAGTATTTT. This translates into CASSLAGDADTQYF.

The CDR3 is CASTVGGTGELFF. The CDR3 coding sequence is TGTGCCAGCACCGTGGGGGGGACCGGGGAGCTGTTTTTT. The chain carries TRBV2 and TRBJ2-2; 7 bases are shared with TRBD2. Trimming took 7 bases from V and 5 from J; bases not matched to a gene: 4. This CDR3 region has 13 residues. The germline V gene encodes CDR1 SNHLY and CDR2 FYNNEI. Complete variable domain (other parts from reference TRBV2 and TRBJ2-2): EPEVTQTPSHQVTQMGQEVILRCVPISNHLYFYWYRQILGQKVEFLVSFYNNEISEKSEIFDDQFSVERPDGSNFTLKIRSTKLEDSAMYFCASTVGGTGELFFGEGSRLTVL.

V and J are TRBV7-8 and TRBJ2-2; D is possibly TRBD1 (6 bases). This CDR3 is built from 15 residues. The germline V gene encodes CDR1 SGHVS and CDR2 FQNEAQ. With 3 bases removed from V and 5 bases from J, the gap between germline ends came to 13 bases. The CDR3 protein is CASSFEQGITGELFF. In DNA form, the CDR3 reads TGTGCCAGCAGCTTTGAACAGGGTATTACCGGGGAGCTGTTTTTT.

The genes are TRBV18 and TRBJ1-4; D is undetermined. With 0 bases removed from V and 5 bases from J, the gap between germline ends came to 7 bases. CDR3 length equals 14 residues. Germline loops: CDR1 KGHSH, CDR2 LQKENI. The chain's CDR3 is CASSPPGGNEKLFF. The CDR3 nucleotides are TGTGCCAGCTCACCACCAGGAGGAAATGAAAAACTGTTTTTT.

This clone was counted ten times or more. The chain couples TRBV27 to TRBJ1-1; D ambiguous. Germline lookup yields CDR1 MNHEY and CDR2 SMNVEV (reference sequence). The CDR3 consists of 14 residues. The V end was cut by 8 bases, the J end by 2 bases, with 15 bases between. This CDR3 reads CASAREGENTEAFF. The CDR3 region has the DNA TGTGCCAGCGCCCGGGAGGGTGAAAACACTGAAGCTTTCTTT.

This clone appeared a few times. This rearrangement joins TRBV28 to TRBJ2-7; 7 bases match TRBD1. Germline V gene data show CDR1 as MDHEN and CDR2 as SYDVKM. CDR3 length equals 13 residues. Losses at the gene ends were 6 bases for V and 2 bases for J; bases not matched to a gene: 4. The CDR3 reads CASRQGLTYEQYF. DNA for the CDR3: TGTGCCAGCAGACAGGGGCTAACCTACGAGCAGTACTTC.

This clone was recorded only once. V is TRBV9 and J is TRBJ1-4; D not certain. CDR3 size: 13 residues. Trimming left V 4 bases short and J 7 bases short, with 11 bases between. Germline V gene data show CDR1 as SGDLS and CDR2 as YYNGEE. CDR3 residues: CASSLVGGEKLFF. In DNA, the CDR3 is TGTGCCAGCAGCTTAGTAGGAGGTGAAAAACTGTTTTTT.

CDR3 DNA sequence: TGTGCCAGCAGCCACACAACCGACAGTTACGAGCAGTACGTC. Its protein is CASSHTTDSYEQYV. The V gene is TRBV7-8, the J gene TRBJ2-7; weak D call: TRBD1 (5 bases). The CDR3 has 14 residues. Trimming took off 5 bases at V and 4 bases at J, with 15 bases between the two ends. Germline CDR1 reads SGHVS; CDR2 reads FQNEAQ.

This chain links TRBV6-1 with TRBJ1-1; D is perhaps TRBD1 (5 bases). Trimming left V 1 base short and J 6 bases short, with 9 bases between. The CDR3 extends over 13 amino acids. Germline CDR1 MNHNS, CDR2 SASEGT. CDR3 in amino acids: CASSEEGTSEAFF. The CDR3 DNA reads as TGTGCCAGCAGTGAAGAAGGGACTTCTGAAGCTTTCTTT.

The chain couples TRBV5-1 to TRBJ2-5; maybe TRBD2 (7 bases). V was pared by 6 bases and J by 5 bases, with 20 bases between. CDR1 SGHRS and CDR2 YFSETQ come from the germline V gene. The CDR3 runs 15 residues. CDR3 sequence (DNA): TGCGCCAGCAAGCCGGGACAAGGGAGGGAGGAGACCCAGTACTTC. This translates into CASKPGQGREETQYF.

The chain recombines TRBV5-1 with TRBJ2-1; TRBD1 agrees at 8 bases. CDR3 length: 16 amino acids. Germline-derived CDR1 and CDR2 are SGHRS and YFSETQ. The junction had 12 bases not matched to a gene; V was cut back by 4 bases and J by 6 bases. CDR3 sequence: CASSPGTGASFNEQFF. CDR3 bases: TGCGCCAGCAGCCCAGGGACAGGTGCCTCTTTCAATGAGCAGTTCTTC. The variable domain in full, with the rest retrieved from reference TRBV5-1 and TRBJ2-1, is KAGVTQTPRYLIKTRGQQVTLSCSPISGHRSVSWYQQTPGQGLQFLFEYFSETQRNKGNFPGRFSGRQFSNSRSEMNVSTLELGDSALYLCASSPGTGASFNEQFFGPGTRLTVL.

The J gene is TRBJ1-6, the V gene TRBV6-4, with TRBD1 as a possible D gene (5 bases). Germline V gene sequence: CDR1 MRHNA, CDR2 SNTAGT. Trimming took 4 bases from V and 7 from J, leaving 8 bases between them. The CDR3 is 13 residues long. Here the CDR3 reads CASSAGKNSPLHF. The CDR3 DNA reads TGTGCCAGCAGTGCAGGGAAGAATTCACCCCTCCACTTT.

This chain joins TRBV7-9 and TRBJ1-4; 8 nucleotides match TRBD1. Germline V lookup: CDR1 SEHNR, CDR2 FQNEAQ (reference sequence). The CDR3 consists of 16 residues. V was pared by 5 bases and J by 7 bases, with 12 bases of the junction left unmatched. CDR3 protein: CASSLKGRQGAEKLFF. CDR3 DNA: TGTGCCAGCAGCCTCAAAGGGCGGCAGGGGGCTGAAAAACTGTTTTTT.

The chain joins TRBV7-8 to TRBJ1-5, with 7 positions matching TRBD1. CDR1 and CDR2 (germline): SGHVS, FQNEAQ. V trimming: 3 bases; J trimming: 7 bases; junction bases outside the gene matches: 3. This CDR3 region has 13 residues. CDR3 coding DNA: TGTGCCAGCAGCTTCGACAGGGAACAGCCCCAGCATTTT. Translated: CASSFDREQPQHF.

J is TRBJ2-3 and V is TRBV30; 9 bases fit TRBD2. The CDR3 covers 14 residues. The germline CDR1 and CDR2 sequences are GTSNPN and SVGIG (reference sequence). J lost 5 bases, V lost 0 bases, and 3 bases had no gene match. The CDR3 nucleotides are TGTGCCTGGAGTGTACAGACTAGCGGAGATACGCAGTATTTT. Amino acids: CAWSVQTSGDTQYF.

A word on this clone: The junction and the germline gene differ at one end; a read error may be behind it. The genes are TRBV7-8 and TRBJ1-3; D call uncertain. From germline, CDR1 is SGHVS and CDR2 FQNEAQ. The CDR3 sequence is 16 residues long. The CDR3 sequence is CASSLSWRASGSTIYF. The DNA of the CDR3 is TGTGCCAGCAGCTTATCGTGGAGGGCAAGTGGAAGCACCATATATTTT.

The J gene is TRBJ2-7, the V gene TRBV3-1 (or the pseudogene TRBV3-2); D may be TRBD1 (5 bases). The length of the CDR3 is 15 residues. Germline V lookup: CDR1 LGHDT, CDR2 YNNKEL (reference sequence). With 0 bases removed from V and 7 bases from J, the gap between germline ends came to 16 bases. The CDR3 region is CASSQDRARAYEQYV. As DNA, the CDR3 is TGTGCCAGCAGCCAAGATCGCGCCAGGGCGTATGAGCAGTACGTC.

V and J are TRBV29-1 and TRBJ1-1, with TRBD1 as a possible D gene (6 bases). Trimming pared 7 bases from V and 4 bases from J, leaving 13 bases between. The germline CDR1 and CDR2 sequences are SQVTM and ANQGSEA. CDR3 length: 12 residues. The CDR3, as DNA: TGCAGCGCTGGGGGGGCGGGCACTGAAGCTTTCTTT. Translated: CSAGGAGTEAFF.

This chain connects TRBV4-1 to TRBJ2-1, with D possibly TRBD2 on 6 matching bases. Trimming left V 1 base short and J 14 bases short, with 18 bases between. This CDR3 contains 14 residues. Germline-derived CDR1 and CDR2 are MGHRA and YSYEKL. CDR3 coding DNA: TGCGCCAGCAGCCAAGCCCCCCCCGGGGAGGTGGAGTTCTTC. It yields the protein CASSQAPPGEVEFF.